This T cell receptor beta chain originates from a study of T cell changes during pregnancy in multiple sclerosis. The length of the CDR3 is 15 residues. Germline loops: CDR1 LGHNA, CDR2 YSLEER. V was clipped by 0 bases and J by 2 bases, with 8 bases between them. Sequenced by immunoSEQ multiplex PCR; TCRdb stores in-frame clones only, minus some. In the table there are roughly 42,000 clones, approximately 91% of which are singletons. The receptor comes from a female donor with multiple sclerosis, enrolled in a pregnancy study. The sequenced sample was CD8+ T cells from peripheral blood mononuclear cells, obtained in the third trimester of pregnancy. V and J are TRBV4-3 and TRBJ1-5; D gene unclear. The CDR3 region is CASSQDSQGNQPQHF. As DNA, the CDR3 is TGCGCCAGCAGCCAAGATTCCCAGGGCAATCAGCCCCAGCATTTT.